These 24 T cell receptor beta chains originate from one sample sequenced in a study of shared clonotypes between healthy human individuals. TCRdb's copy holds only in-frame clones and misses some; the assay was immunoSEQ multiplex PCR. The sample shows approximately 1.1 million clones, about 84% of them seen only once. Sample: memory CD4+ T cells from PBMCs. Subset: CD45RA-negative fraction. The source is a man between 18 and 35 years old in good health. Some clones in this sample may be carry-over from other donors' samples.

The chain uses TRBV6-1 and TRBJ1-5, with TRBD1 matching 12 bases. V lost 4 bases to trimming and J lost 1 base; unmatched junction nucleotides: 14. This CDR3 has 20 amino acids. CDR1 is MNHNS and CDR2 is SASEGT in the germline V gene. CDR3 in DNA: TGTGCCAGCAGTGGTGGGTCGGGACAGGGGGCAAGGAGGAGCAATCAGCCCCAGCATTTT. Its translation: CASSGGSGQGARRSNQPQHF.

Regarding this clone: A clone one base away is much larger, so this may be a read error. The gene calls are TRBV13 and TRBJ1-2; D is perhaps TRBD1 (5 bases). Germline V gene data show CDR1 as PRHDT and CDR2 as FYEKMQ (reference sequence). The CDR3 loop spans 14 amino acids. CDR3 DNA sequence: TGTGCCAGCAGCCCATCGCGAGGGGCCTATGGCCACACCTTC. Amino acid sequence: CASSPSRGAYGHTF.

This clone has just a few counts. The chain combines TRBV5-1 with TRBJ1-1, with D possibly matching TRBD1 (6 bases). Trimming took 2 bases from V and 1 from J, leaving 21 bases between them. CDR1 and CDR2 (germline): SGHRS, YFSETQ. The CDR3 runs to 18 residues. The CDR3 protein is CASSFSPLGGSANTEAFF. The CDR3 DNA reads TGCGCCAGCAGCTTTTCTCCGCTGGGGGGCTCTGCGAACACTGAAGCTTTCTTT.

V gene TRBV6-4 combines with J gene TRBJ2-1; 12 bases align to TRBD2. CDR3 size: 16 residues. The V gene end was trimmed by 0 bases and the J gene end by 8 bases; junction bases not matched to a gene: 5. Germline CDR1 reads MRHNA; CDR2 reads SNTAGT. As DNA, the CDR3 is TGTGCCAGCAGTGACTCTGTCCTAGCGGGAGGGGATGAGCAGTTCTTC. Translated: CASSDSVLAGGDEQFF.

The CDR3 loop reads CAWSGRQGTGNEKLFF. CDR3 in DNA: TGTGCCTGGAGTGGGCGACAGGGGACGGGTAATGAAAAACTGTTTTTT. The chain has TRBV30 and TRBJ1-4; 8 nucleotides line up with TRBD1. CDR1 and CDR2 from the germline V gene are GTSNPN and SVGIG (reference sequence). Unmatched junction bases numbered 8, after V lost 1 base and J lost 4 bases. The CDR3 has 16 amino acids.

The chain has TRBV9 and TRBJ1-2; TRBD1 agrees at 8 bases. V lost 4 bases and J lost 7; bases outside the gene matches: 9. There are 14 residues in the CDR3. Germline CDR1 reads SGDLS; CDR2 reads YYNGEE. The CDR3 DNA reads TGTGCCAGCAGCCCTATAGGGACAGGTCCTGGCTACACCTTC. Encoded protein: CASSPIGTGPGYTF.

This chain joins TRBV18 and TRBJ1-2; no reliable D call. CDR1 and CDR2 from the germline V gene are KGHSH and LQKENI. CDR3 length equals 15 residues. V gave up 3 bases and J gave up 6 bases, with 17 bases separating them. The CDR3 protein is CASSPANIGRDGYTF. The DNA of the CDR3 is TGTGCCAGCTCACCTGCTAATATAGGGAGGGATGGCTACACCTTC.

This clone has more than one count but fewer than ten. V is TRBV6-6 and J is TRBJ1-1; D remains ambiguous. CDR1 is MNHNY and CDR2 is SVGAGI in the germline V gene (reference sequence). V lost 2 bases, J lost 1 base, and 8 bases lay in between. The CDR3 runs 14 residues. CDR3 protein: CASSYGLTNTEAFF. In DNA form, the CDR3 reads TGTGCCAGCAGTTACGGACTGACGAACACTGAAGCTTTCTTT.

V gene TRBV7-8 combines with J gene TRBJ1-2; maybe TRBD1 (6 bases). The CDR3 loop spans 14 amino acids. Trimming removed 5 bases at V and 4 bases at J, with 14 bases between. The germline CDR1 and CDR2 sequences are SGHVS and FQNEAQ. CDR3 DNA: TGTGCCAGCAGCCCAACAGGGCCCGCCTATGGCTACACCTTC. It specifies CASSPTGPAYGYTF.

The rearrangement joins TRBV11-2 to TRBJ1-2; the match to TRBD1 covers 8 bases. Trimming at V came to 4 bases and at J to 8 bases, leaving 15 bases not matched to a gene. Looked up from germline, CDR1 is SGHAT and CDR2 is FQNNGV. The CDR3 consists of 16 residues. The CDR3 sequence: CASSSSFSGGEWGYTF. The CDR3 region has the DNA TGTGCCAGCAGCTCCTCGTTTTCAGGGGGCGAATGGGGCTACACCTTC.

The chain combines TRBV28 with TRBJ1-1; D remains ambiguous. CDR1 MDHEN and CDR2 SYDVKM come from the germline V gene. Deletions cut 1 base from V and 6 bases from J, with 12 bases between. The CDR3 consists of 14 residues. For the CDR3, the DNA is TGTGCCAGCAGTTTATTTACCGGTACGTCTGAAGCTTTCTTT. It is translated as CASSLFTGTSEAFF.

This clone was recorded a few times. V and J are TRBV5-1 and TRBJ2-7, with D possibly being TRBD2 (5 bases). Deletions cut 4 bases from V and 3 bases from J, with 17 bases between. This CDR3 has 15 amino acids. Per germline, CDR1 SGHRS and CDR2 YFSETQ. The CDR3 region is CASSQAQDSSYEQYF. CDR3 bases: TGCGCCAGCAGCCAGGCCCAGGACTCGAGCTACGAGCAGTACTTC.

The chain links TRBV9 to TRBJ2-1; the match to TRBD2 covers 9 bases. Germline trimming cut 0 bases from V and 10 bases from J; bases unmatched to any gene: 14. Germline CDR1 is SGDLS and CDR2 is YYNGEE. The CDR3 is made up of 17 amino acids. The CDR3 bases are TGTGCCAGCAGCGTAGCCCCCCTGCGGGAGGGCCCCAGGGAGCAGTTCTTC. Residues: CASSVAPLREGPREQFF.

V gene TRBV13 combines with J gene TRBJ2-3, with D perhaps given as TRBD1 or TRBD2 (5 bases each). V was pared by 4 bases and J by 2 bases, with 10 bases between. Germline V gene sequence: CDR1 PRHDT, CDR2 FYEKMQ (reference sequence). The CDR3 runs to 14 residues. CDR3 residues: CASSSRDHTDTQYF. For the CDR3, the DNA is TGTGCCAGCAGCTCCAGGGACCACACAGATACGCAGTATTTT.

This chain's CDR3 is CASSLGRIRSGNTIYF. CDR3 nucleotides: TGCGCCAGCAGCTTAGGTAGAATCCGCTCTGGAAACACCATATATTTT. This chain uses TRBV5-1 with TRBJ1-3; D gene ambiguous. The CDR3 consists of 16 residues. Between the trimmed V and J ends, which lost 2 bases and 0 bases, there was a span of 12 bases. Germline CDR1 is SGHRS and CDR2 is YFSETQ. The variable domain in full, completed from reference TRBV5-1 and TRBJ1-3, reads KAGVTQTPRYLIKTRGQQVTLSCSPISGHRSVSWYQQTPGQGLQFLFEYFSETQRNKGNFPGRFSGRQFSNSRSEMNVSTLELGDSALYLCASSLGRIRSGNTIYFGEGSWLTVV.

The chain carries TRBV27 and TRBJ2-7; a possible D gene is TRBD1 (6 bases). The germline V and J ends were trimmed by 5 bases and 0 bases, with 8 bases remaining between them. The CDR3 has 13 residues. Per germline, CDR1 MNHEY and CDR2 SMNVEV (reference sequence). The CDR3 region has the DNA TGTGCCAGCAGTCAGGACAGCTCCTACGAGCAGTACTTC. This sequence encodes CASSQDSSYEQYF.

V is TRBV4-1 and J is TRBJ2-7, with D perhaps TRBD1 (6 bases). V lost 0 bases and J 2 bases, leaving 14 bases between the germline ends. Germline CDR1 is MGHRA and CDR2 is YSYEKL. The CDR3 covers 16 residues. In DNA, the CDR3 is TGCGCCAGCAGCCAAGATCAAGGCAGGGGCACCTACGAGCAGTACTTC. Its translation is CASSQDQGRGTYEQYF.

V is TRBV9 and J is TRBJ2-1; 12 nucleotides agree with TRBD2. The CDR3 runs 15 residues. Germline V gene sequence: CDR1 SGDLS, CDR2 YYNGEE. V dropped 4 bases and J dropped 7; count of bases not matched to a gene: 6. The CDR3 loop is CASSLTSGRTNEQFF. The CDR3 coding sequence is TGTGCCAGCAGCTTAACTAGCGGGAGGACTAATGAGCAGTTCTTC.

The chain carries TRBV27 and TRBJ1-1; the match to TRBD1 covers 9 bases. The CDR3 has 14 residues. V was clipped by 3 bases and J by 1 base; unmatched bases: 0. CDR1 and CDR2 (germline): MNHEY, SMNVEV (reference sequence). The CDR3 region has the DNA TGTGCCAGCAGTTTGGGACAGGGGAACACTGAAGCTTTCTTT. It codes for CASSLGQGNTEAFF.

The genes are TRBV5-8 and TRBJ2-5, with 7 bases lining up with TRBD2. The germline V gene encodes CDR1 SGHTS and CDR2 YDEGEE. V trimming: 2 bases; J trimming: 5 bases; junction bases outside the gene matches: 9. CDR3 length: 15 residues. The CDR3 loop is CASSFRGRAEETQYF. The CDR3 coding sequence is TGTGCCAGCAGCTTCCGGGGGAGGGCCGAGGAGACCCAGTACTTC.

The rearrangement joins TRBV29-1 to TRBJ1-1; 10 nucleotides match TRBD1. CDR3 length: 14 residues. Germline V lookup: CDR1 SQVTM, CDR2 ANQGSEA. After removal of 4 bases from V and 6 bases from J, the junction contained 8 bases not matched to a gene. The DNA for the CDR3 is TGCAGCGTTGTTAAGACAGGGGGCTTCGCTGAAGCTTTCTTT. Amino acids: CSVVKTGGFAEAFF.

This clone was counted between two and nine times. The chain is built from TRBV11-2 and TRBJ2-2; 9 bases align to TRBD1. The CDR3 is made up of 16 amino acids. The germline CDR1 and CDR2 sequences are SGHAT and FQNNGV. V lost 1 base and J lost 7; bases outside the gene matches: 7. The DNA of the CDR3 is TGTGCCAGCAGCTTAGTGCCGGACAGGGGTAGCGGGGAGCTGTTTTTT. Residues: CASSLVPDRGSGELFF.

The chain couples TRBV7-6 to TRBJ2-3; D gene uncertain. Germline-derived CDR1 and CDR2 are SGHVS and FNYEAQ. The CDR3 consists of 17 residues. Deletions cut 1 base from V and 4 bases from J, with 18 bases between. CDR3 nucleotides: TGTGCCAGCAGCTTAGGCGGCTCCCGTTCTGTGCCAGATACGCAGTATTTT. It specifies CASSLGGSRSVPDTQYF.

This clone is a singleton in its sample. V and J are TRBV12-5 and TRBJ1-1; D perhaps matches TRBD1 (6 bases). The germline V and J ends were trimmed by 3 bases and 1 base, with 15 bases remaining between them. The CDR3 has 16 residues. Per the germline V gene, CDR1 is LGHNT and CDR2 is FRNRAP. In DNA form, the CDR3 reads TGTGCTAGTGGTTTCCGAGCTAGGACAGCGAACACTGAAGCTTTCTTT. Encoded protein: CASGFRARTANTEAFF.